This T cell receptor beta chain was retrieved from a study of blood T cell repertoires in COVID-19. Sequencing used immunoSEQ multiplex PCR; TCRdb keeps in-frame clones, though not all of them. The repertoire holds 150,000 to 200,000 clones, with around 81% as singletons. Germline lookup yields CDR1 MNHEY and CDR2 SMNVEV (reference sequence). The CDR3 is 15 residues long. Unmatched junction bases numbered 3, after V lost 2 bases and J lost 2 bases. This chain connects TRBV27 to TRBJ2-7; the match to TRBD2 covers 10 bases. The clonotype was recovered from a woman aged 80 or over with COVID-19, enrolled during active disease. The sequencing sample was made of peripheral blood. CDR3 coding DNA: TGTGCCAGCAGTTTAGTACTAGCGGGGCCCTACGAGCAGTACTTC. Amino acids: CASSLVLAGPYEQYF.